This T cell receptor beta chain was found in a study of blood T cell repertoires in COVID-19. Study-wide background: There were acute and convalescent COVID-19 samples, and they came from the United States, Italy and Spain. In each case, the material was cDNA or gDNA derived from T cells, B-cell-depleted T cells, or PBMCs.

How the authors handled the data: Researchers report that nucleated cell counts were estimated from reference gene primer amplification. Method: immunoSEQ multiplex PCR; TCRdb's copy keeps in-frame clones and lacks some. Clone size and the V and J calls come from that table; the DNA yielded D and trimming. Here the sample spans 100,000 to 150,000 clones, 80% to 95% being singletons. Enrolment of Seattle patients took place during active infection, and they were followed longitudinally. This CDR3 has 13 amino acids. CDR1 is ENHRY and CDR2 is SYGVKD in the germline V gene. V dropped 10 bases and J dropped 3; count of bases not matched to a gene: 5.

The specimen was peripheral blood. The chain carries TRBV10-3 and TRBJ2-7; 11 bases align to TRBD1. The TCR sequence derives from a man aged 50-59 years with COVID-19, enrolled during active disease. The CDR3 DNA reads as TGTGCCACAGGACAGGGGGCTCTCTACGAGCAGTACTTC. This translates into CATGQGALYEQYF.